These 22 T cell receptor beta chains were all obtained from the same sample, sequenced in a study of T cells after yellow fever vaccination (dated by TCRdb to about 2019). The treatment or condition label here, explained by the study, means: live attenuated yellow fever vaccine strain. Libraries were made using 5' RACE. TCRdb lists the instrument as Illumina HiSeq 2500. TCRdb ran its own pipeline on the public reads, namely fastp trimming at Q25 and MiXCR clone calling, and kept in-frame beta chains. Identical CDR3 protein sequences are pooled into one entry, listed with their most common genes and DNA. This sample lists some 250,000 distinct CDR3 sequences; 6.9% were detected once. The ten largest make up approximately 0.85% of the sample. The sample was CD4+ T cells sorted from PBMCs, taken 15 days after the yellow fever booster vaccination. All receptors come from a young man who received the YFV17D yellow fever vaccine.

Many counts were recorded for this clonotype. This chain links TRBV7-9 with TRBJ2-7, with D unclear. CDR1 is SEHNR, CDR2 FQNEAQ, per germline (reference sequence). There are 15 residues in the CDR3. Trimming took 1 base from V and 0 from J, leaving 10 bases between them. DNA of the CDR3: TGTGCCAGCAGCTTAGGCGCAACTCACTCCTACGAGCAGTACTTC. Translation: CASSLGATHSYEQYF.

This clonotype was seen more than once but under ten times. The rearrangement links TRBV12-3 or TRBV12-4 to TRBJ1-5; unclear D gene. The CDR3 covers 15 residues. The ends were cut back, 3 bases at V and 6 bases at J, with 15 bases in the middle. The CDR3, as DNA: TGTGCCAGCAGTTTGTTAGGGCGCGGTCCTCAGCCCCAGCATTTT. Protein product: CASSLLGRGPQPQHF.

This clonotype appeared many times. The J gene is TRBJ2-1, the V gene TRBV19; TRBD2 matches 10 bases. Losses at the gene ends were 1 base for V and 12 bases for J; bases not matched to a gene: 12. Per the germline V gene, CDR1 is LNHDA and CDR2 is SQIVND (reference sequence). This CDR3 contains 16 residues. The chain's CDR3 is CASSIALRGLAGGQFF. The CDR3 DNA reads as TGTGCCAGTAGTATAGCCCTCCGAGGGTTAGCGGGAGGGCAGTTCTTC. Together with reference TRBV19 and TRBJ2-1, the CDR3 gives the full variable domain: DGGITQSPKYLFRKEGQNVTLSCEQNLNHDAMYWYRQDPGQGLRLIYYSQIVNDFQKGDIAEGYSVSREKKESFPLTVTSAQKNPTAFYLCASSIALRGLAGGQFFGPGTRLTVL.

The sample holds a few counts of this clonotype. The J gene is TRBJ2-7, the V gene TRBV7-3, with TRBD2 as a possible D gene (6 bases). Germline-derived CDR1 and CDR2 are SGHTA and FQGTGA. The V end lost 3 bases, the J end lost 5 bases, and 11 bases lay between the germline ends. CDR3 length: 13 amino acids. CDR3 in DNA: TGTGCCAGCAGCTTCTCCAGACTAGACGAGCAGTACTTC. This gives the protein CASSFSRLDEQYF.

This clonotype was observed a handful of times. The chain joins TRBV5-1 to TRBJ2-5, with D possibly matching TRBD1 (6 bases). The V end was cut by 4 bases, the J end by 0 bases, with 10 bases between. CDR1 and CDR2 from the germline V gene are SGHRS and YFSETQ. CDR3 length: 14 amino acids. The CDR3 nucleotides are TGCGCCAGCAGCGCAAGGACAGACCAAGAGACCCAGTACTTC. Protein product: CASSARTDQETQYF.

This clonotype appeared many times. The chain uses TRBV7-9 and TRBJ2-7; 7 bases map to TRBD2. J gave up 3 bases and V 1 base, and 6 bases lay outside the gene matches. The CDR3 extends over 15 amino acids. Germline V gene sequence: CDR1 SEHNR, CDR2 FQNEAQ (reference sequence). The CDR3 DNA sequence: TGTGCCAGCAGCTTAGGTTCCAGCGGGGACTACGAGCAGTACTTC. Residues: CASSLGSSGDYEQYF.

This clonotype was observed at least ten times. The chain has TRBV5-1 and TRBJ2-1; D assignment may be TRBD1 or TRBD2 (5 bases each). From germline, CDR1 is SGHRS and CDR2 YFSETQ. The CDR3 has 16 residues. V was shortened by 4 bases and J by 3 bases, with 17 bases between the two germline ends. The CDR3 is CASSGDWGNVYNEQFF. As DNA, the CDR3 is TGCGCCAGCAGCGGGGATTGGGGGAACGTCTACAATGAGCAGTTCTTC.

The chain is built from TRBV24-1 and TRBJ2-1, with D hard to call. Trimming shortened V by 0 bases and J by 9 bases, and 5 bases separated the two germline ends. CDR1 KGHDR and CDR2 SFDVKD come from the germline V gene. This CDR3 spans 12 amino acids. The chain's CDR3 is CATSDLLSEQFF. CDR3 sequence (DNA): TGTGCCACCAGTGATTTGCTTAGTGAGCAGTTCTTC.

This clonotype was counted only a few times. CDR3 nucleotide sequence: TGTGCCAGCAGTTACTCTCGGACAGGGTGGGCCTACGAGCAGTACTTC. It codes for CASSYSRTGWAYEQYF. The gene calls are TRBV6-5 and TRBJ2-7, with 8 bases matching TRBD1. CDR1 MNHEY and CDR2 SVGAGI come from the germline V gene. This CDR3 is 16 amino acids long. The junction had 6 bases not matched to a gene; V was cut back by 0 bases and J by 2 bases.

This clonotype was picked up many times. The CDR3 bases are TGCGCCAGCAGCTTGGCCGGGACTAGCGGGGCCAATGAGCAGTTCTTC. Translating gives CASSLAGTSGANEQFF. The rearrangement links TRBV5-1 to TRBJ2-1, with TRBD2 matching 13 bases. The CDR3 consists of 16 residues. CDR1 is SGHRS and CDR2 is YFSETQ in the germline V gene. The ends lost 0 bases at V and 6 bases at J; junction bases unmatched: 3.

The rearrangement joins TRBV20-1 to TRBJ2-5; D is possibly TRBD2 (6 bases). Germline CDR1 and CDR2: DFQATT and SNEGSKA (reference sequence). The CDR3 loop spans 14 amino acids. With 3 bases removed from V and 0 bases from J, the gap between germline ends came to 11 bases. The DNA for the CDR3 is TGCAGTGCTAGTGACCGGGGGTACCAAGAGACCCAGTACTTC. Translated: CSASDRGYQETQYF.

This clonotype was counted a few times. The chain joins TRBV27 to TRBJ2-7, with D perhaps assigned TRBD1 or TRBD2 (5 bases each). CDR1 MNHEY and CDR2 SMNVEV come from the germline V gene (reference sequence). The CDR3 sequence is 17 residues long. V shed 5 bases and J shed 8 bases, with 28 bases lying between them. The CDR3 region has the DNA TGTGCCAGCAGTCCGCGGCCCTCCGGGACCCACAGCAACCAGCAGTACTTC. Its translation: CASSPRPSGTHSNQQYF.

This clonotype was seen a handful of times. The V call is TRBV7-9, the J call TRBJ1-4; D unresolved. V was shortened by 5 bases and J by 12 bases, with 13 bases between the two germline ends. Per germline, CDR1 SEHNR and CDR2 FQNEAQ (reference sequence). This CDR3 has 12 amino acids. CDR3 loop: CASSVTGRELFF. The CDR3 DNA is TGTGCCAGCAGCGTCACCGGACGCGAACTGTTTTTT. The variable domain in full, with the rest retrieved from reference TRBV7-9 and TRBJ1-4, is DTGVSQNPRHKITKRGQNVTFRCDPISEHNRLYWYRQTLGQGPEFLTYFQNEAQLEKSRLLSDRFSAERPKGSFSTLEIQRTEQGDSAMYLCASSVTGRELFFGSGTQLSVL.

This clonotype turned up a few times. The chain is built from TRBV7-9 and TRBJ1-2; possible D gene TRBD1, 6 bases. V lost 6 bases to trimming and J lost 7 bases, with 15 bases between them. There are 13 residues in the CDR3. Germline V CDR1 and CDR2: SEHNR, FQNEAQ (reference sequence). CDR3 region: CASSFQGPGGYTF. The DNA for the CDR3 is TGTGCCAGCAGTTTCCAGGGGCCGGGTGGCTACACCTTC.

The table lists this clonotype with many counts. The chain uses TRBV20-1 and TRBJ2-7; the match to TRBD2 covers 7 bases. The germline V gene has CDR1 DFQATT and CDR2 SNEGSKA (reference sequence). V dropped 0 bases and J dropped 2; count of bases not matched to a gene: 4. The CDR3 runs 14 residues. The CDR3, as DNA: TGCAGTGCTAGAGACGGGAGGCCCGCCTACGAGCAGTACTTC. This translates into CSARDGRPAYEQYF.

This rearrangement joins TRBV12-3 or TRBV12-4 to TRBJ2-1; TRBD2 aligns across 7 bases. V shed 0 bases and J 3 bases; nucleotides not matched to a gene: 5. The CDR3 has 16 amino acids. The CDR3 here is CASSLAGGPFYNEQFF. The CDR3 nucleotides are TGTGCCAGCAGTTTAGCGGGAGGGCCTTTCTACAATGAGCAGTTCTTC.

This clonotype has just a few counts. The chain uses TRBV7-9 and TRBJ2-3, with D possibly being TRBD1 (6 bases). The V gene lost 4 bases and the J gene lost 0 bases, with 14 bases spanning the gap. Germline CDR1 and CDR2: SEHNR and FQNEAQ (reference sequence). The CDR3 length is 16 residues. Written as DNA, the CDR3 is TGTGCCAGCAGCTCAGGCACAGGGCTCAGCACAGATACGCAGTATTTT. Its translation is CASSSGTGLSTDTQYF.

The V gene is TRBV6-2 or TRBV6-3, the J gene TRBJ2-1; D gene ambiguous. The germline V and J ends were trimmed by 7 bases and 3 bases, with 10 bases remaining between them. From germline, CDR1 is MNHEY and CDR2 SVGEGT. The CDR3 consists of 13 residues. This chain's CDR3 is CASNLPLYNEQFF. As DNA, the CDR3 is TGTGCCAGCAATCTACCCCTCTACAATGAGCAGTTCTTC.

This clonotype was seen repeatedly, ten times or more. In DNA, the CDR3 is TGTGCCAGCAGGGCCGGGACAAGCACAGATACGCAGTATTTT. Its protein product is CASRAGTSTDTQYF. This chain joins TRBV9 and TRBJ2-3, with a weak D call TRBD1 (6 bases). CDR1 and CDR2 from the germline V gene are SGDLS and YYNGEE. The length of the CDR3 is 14 residues. Trimming removed 5 bases from V and 0 bases from J, with 10 bases in between. Full variable domain (outside the CDR3, taken from reference TRBV9 and TRBJ2-3): DSGVTQTPKHLITATGQRVTLRCSPRSGDLSVYWYQQSLDQGLQFLIQYYNGEERAKGNILERFSAQQFPDLHSELNLSSLELGDSALYFCASRAGTSTDTQYFGPGTRLTVL.

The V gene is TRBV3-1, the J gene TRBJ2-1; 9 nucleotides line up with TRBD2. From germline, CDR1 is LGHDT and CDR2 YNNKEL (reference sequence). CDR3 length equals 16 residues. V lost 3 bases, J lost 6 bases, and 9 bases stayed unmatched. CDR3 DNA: TGTGCCAGCAGCCAGGAAAGACTAGCGGACGCCAATGAGCAGTTCTTC. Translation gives CASSQERLADANEQFF.

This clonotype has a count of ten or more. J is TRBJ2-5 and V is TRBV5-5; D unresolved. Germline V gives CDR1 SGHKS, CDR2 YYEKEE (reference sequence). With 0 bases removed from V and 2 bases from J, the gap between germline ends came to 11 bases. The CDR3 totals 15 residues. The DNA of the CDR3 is TGTGCCAGCAGCTTGGGGGAAGGCAGACAAGAGACCCAGTACTTC. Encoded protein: CASSLGEGRQETQYF.

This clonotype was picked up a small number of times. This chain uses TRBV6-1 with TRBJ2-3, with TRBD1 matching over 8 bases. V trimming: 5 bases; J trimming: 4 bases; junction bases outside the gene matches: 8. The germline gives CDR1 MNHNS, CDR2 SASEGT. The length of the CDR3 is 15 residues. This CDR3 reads CASSRRTGFSDTQYF. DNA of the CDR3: TGTGCCAGCAGTAGACGGACAGGGTTTTCAGATACGCAGTATTTT.